This T cell receptor (beta chain) was recovered during a study of blood T cell repertoires in COVID-19. Study in general: Samples taken during acute and convalescent COVID-19 were collected in the United States, Italy and Spain. T cells, B-cell-depleted T cells, or PBMCs supplied cDNA or gDNA.

In the authors' methods: Estimation of nucleated cell counts was performed using reference gene primer amplification. Some clones are missing from TCRdb's copy, which holds only in-frame ones; the method was immunoSEQ multiplex PCR. V, J and clone size reflect that table, while D and trimming were determined from the DNA. The data show some 110,000 clones, about three quarters seen once. CDR3 length: 16 residues. The J segment lost 1 base and the V segment lost 1 base, leaving 4 bases of the junction unmatched. Germline assignment: CDR1 MNHNS and CDR2 SASEGT. Material for sequencing was peripheral blood. The rearrangement links TRBV6-1 to TRBJ2-1; TRBD2 matches 7 bases. The sequence was obtained from a woman aged 70-85 years with acute or convalescent COVID-19. CDR3 in DNA: TGTGCCAGCAGTGAAGTCACGGGAGGATCCTACAATGAGCAGTTCTTC. Its translation: CASSEVTGGSYNEQFF.